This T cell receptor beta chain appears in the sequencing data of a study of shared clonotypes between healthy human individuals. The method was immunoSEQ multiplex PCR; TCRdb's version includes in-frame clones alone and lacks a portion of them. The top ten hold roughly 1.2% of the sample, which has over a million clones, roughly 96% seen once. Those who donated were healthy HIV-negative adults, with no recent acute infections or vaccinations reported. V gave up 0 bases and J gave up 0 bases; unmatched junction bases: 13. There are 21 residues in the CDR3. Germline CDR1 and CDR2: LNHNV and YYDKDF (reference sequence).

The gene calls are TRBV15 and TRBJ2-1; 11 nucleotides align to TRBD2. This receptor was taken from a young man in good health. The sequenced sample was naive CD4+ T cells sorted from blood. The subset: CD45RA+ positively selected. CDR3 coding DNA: TGTGCCACCAGCAGAGATTTGGGACCCCACGGGACTAGCGGCTCCTACAATGAGCAGTTCTTC. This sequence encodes CATSRDLGPHGTSGSYNEQFF.